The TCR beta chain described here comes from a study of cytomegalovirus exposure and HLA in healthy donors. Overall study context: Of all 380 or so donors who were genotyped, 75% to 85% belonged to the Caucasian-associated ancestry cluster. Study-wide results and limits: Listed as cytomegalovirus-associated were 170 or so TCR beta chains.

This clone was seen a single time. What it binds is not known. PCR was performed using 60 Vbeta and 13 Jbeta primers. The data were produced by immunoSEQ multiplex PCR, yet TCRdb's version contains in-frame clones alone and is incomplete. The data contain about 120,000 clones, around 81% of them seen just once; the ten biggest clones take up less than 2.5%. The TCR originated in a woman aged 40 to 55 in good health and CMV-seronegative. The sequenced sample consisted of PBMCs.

Here the CDR3 DNA reads TGTGCCAGCAGTTCAGGGACAGAAATGGCCCCGAACACTGAAGCTTTCTTT. Its protein product is CASSSGTEMAPNTEAFF. The V gene is TRBV27, the J gene TRBJ1-1; TRBD1 agrees at 7 bases. Per germline, CDR1 MNHEY and CDR2 SMNVEV (reference sequence). This CDR3 is 17 amino acids long. The junction had 12 bases not matched to a gene; V was cut back by 4 bases and J by 1 base.